These 2 T cell receptor beta chains were all obtained from the same sample, sequenced in a study of T cells after yellow fever vaccination (dated by TCRdb to between 2018 and 2021). Libraries were made using 5' RACE. Sequencing was carried out with an Illumina HiSeq 2500. The public reads were run again by TCRdb, first through fastp at Q25 and then through MiXCR, and only productive beta chains were kept. One record per CDR3 amino acid sequence lists the most common genes and DNA. This sample is represented by about 30,000 distinct CDR3 sequences; 6.3% of them were singletons. Around 25% of the sample rests with the top ten. In the paper's terms, the treatment or condition label means: live attenuated yellow fever vaccine strain. This specimen consisted of PBMCs, either bulk or a sorted T-cell subset (CD4+, CD8+, memory, or dextramer-sorted; not recorded which), obtained on the day of the yellow fever booster vaccination. The source is a man younger than 40 who received the YFV17D yellow fever vaccine.

This rearrangement joins TRBV29-1 to TRBJ1-1, with 7 bases matching TRBD1. This CDR3 has 13 residues. Trimming cost V 4 bases and J 2 bases; bases outside gene matches: 4. Looked up from germline, CDR1 is SQVTM and CDR2 is ANQGSEA. CDR3: CSVARQGNTEAFF. DNA of the CDR3: TGCAGCGTTGCCCGACAGGGTAACACTGAAGCTTTCTTT.

This clonotype was counted at least ten times. J is TRBJ2-1 and V is TRBV20-1; TRBD2 agrees at 10 bases. The length of the CDR3 is 16 residues. Trimming at V came to 2 bases and at J to 7 bases, leaving 11 bases not matched to a gene. CDR1 is DFQATT, CDR2 SNEGSKA, per germline (reference sequence). CDR3 DNA: TGCAGTGCTAGACCCTTCCTAGCGGGAGTCGTTAATGAGCAGTTCTTC. Translating gives CSARPFLAGVVNEQFF.